One and the same sample provided the 21 T cell receptor beta chains below, sequenced in a study of T cells in Graves' hyperthyroidism and ophthalmopathy. Amplified regions were TCR beta CDR3 sequences from RNA transcripts. The HTBI primer set was used in a first-round RT-PCR of the TCR CDR3. MiXCR, run by TCRdb on the multiplex PCR reads, gives a single entry per CDR3 protein. Found here are about 420,000 distinct CDR3 sequences, around 15% of them singletons; the top ten hold 5.3%. Sequencing input: blood. Receptors originate from a young woman with Graves' hyperthyroidism.

The chain links TRBV7-8 to TRBJ1-2, with unresolved D. The CDR3 consists of 12 residues. V lost 0 bases and J lost 8, with 7 bases in between. From germline, CDR1 is SGHVS and CDR2 FQNEAQ. CDR3 sequence reads: CASSLAQEGYTF. The CDR3, as DNA: TGTGCCAGCAGCTTAGCGCAGGAGGGCTACACCTTC.

In this sample, this clonotype turned up a few times. This chain connects TRBV28 to TRBJ2-2; 8 bases align to TRBD2. CDR3 length: 15 residues. CDR1 and CDR2 (germline): MDHEN, SYDVKM. V shed 5 bases, J shed 3 bases, and the junction held 5 bases outside the gene matches. The CDR3 here is CASSTQREHTGELFF. The CDR3 region has the DNA TGTGCCAGCAGTACCCAGCGGGAGCACACCGGGGAGCTGTTTTTT.

This clonotype was seen at least ten times. V usage is TRBV20-1 and J usage is TRBJ2-7; 10 bases agree with TRBD2. The J segment lost 5 bases and the V segment lost 4 bases, leaving 8 bases of the junction unmatched. CDR1 and CDR2 from the germline V gene are DFQATT and SNEGSKA (reference sequence). CDR3 size: 14 residues. This CDR3 is CSATGTSEIHEQYF. In nucleotides, the CDR3 is TGCAGTGCTACTGGGACTAGCGAGATCCACGAGCAGTACTTC.

This clonotype was seen many times. The DNA of the CDR3 is TGTGCCAGCAGTTTCCTGGAGGGACCGGGGGCAGATACGCAGTATTTT. Its protein product is CASSFLEGPGADTQYF. The chain links TRBV27 to TRBJ2-3; a possible D gene is TRBD2 (6 bases). This CDR3 is 16 amino acids long. Germline CDR1 and CDR2: MNHEY and SMNVEV (reference sequence). Trimming removed 3 bases from V and 4 bases from J, with 17 bases in between.

This clonotype occurred many times. The chain links TRBV7-3 to TRBJ2-3; D ambiguous. From germline, CDR1 is SGHTA and CDR2 FQGTGA. The V end was cut by 6 bases, the J end by 2 bases, with 12 bases between. CDR3 length equals 14 residues. CDR3 nucleotides: TGTGCCAGCAGTCGGACGGTCATCACAGATACGCAGTATTTT. Protein sequence: CASSRTVITDTQYF. Together with reference TRBV7-3 and TRBJ2-3, the CDR3 gives the full variable domain: GAGVSQTPSNKVTEKGKYVELRCDPISGHTALYWYRQSLGQGPEFLIYFQGTGAADDSGLPNDRFFAVRPEGSVSTLKIQRTERGDSAVYLCASSRTVITDTQYFGPGTRLTVL.

This clonotype was detected ten times or more. The chain links TRBV20-1 to TRBJ2-4; D ambiguous. This CDR3 is built from 13 residues. With 8 bases removed from V and 7 bases from J, the gap between germline ends came to 18 bases. Germline V gene lookup returns CDR1 DFQATT and CDR2 SNEGSKA (reference sequence). The CDR3: CSSQTLGVNIQYF. CDR3 in DNA: TGCAGTTCGCAGACCCTTGGGGTTAACATTCAGTACTTC.

This clonotype has ten or more counts. V gene TRBV5-5 combines with J gene TRBJ2-7; no firm D call. The germline CDR1 and CDR2 sequences are SGHKS and YYEKEE (reference sequence). The CDR3 spans 13 residues. V was shortened by 2 bases and J by 4 bases, with 10 bases between the two germline ends. Here the CDR3 DNA reads TGTGCCAGCAGCTTAGGGAACCGATACGAGCAGTACTTC. Translation: CASSLGNRYEQYF.

Ten or more counts support this clonotype. This chain uses TRBV3-1 with TRBJ2-7, with 10 positions matching TRBD1. From germline, CDR1 is LGHDT and CDR2 YNNKEL (reference sequence). V shed 5 bases and J 6 bases; nucleotides not matched to a gene: 10. The CDR3 consists of 15 residues. The CDR3 DNA reads as TGTGCCAGCAGCGTGCCGGGACAGGGGCTTGGCGAGCAGTACTTC. This sequence encodes CASSVPGQGLGEQYF.

This clonotype showed up many times. The chain is built from TRBV6-4 and TRBJ2-3; TRBD1 aligns across 8 bases. The CDR3 sequence is 14 residues long. V gave up 5 bases and J gave up 5 bases; unmatched junction bases: 6. The germline V gene encodes CDR1 MRHNA and CDR2 SNTAGT. CDR3 sequence reads: CASSSTGEGDTQYF. CDR3 DNA: TGTGCCAGCAGTTCGACAGGGGAAGGAGATACGCAGTATTTT.

This clonotype was observed a few times. The rearrangement joins TRBV5-1 to TRBJ2-1, with TRBD1 identical over 8 bases. J gave up 8 bases and V 1 base, and 8 bases lay outside the gene matches. The CDR3 covers 15 residues. The germline V gene has CDR1 SGHRS and CDR2 YFSETQ. The CDR3 DNA sequence: TGCGCCAGCAGCTTGTTGGCGACAGGGGTAGATGAGCAGTTCTTC. Encoded protein: CASSLLATGVDEQFF. The full variable domain, with the rest looked up from reference TRBV5-1 and TRBJ2-1, is KAGVTQTPRYLIKTRGQQVTLSCSPISGHRSVSWYQQTPGQGLQFLFEYFSETQRNKGNFPGRFSGRQFSNSRSEMNVSTLELGDSALYLCASSLLATGVDEQFFGPGTRLTVL.

The table lists this clonotype with many counts. The V gene is TRBV7-2, the J gene TRBJ2-7; 10 nucleotides line up with TRBD2. This CDR3 has 15 residues. CDR1 is SGHTA and CDR2 is FQGNSA in the germline V gene. Germline trimming cut 5 bases from V and 2 bases from J; bases unmatched to any gene: 6. CDR3: CASSPTSGNAYEQYF. The CDR3 DNA follows: TGTGCCAGCAGCCCAACTAGCGGGAACGCCTACGAGCAGTACTTC.

The CDR3 protein is CASKSGTYYEQYF. In DNA, the CDR3 is TGTGCCAGCAAGAGCGGGACATACTACGAGCAGTACTTC. The chain uses TRBV6-1 and TRBJ2-7, with D perhaps TRBD2 (7 bases). CDR1 and CDR2 from the germline V gene are MNHNS and SASEGT. Trimming stripped 7 bases from V and 3 bases from J, with 13 bases between. CDR3 length equals 13 residues.

This clonotype was counted between two and nine times. This chain connects TRBV30 to TRBJ1-5; D may be TRBD1 (5 bases). V lost 3 bases and J 2 bases, leaving 11 bases between the germline ends. CDR1 GTSNPN and CDR2 SVGIG come from the germline V gene (reference sequence). This CDR3 comprises 14 residues. DNA for the CDR3: TGTGCCTGGAGCGGGGGAGTAGGCAATCAGCCCCAGCATTTT. Residues: CAWSGGVGNQPQHF.

In this sample, this clonotype turned up a few times. The gene calls are TRBV27 and TRBJ2-1; 7 bases map to TRBD1. With 3 bases clipped from V and 7 bases from J, the junction kept 9 bases outside the gene matches. CDR1 MNHEY and CDR2 SMNVEV come from the germline V gene (reference sequence). The CDR3 runs to 15 residues. The CDR3 protein is CASSLERGQENEQFF. The DNA for the CDR3 is TGTGCCAGCAGTTTGGAGAGGGGGCAAGAAAATGAGCAGTTCTTC.

For the CDR3, the DNA is TGTGCCAGTAGTATAGCCCCCCCTCGGGGAGGGAAGAATGAGCAGTTCTTC. Translation: CASSIAPPRGGKNEQFF. The chain joins TRBV19 to TRBJ2-1; 7 nucleotides agree with TRBD2. The ends lost 1 base at V and 7 bases at J; junction bases unmatched: 13. This CDR3 is 17 amino acids long. Germline CDR1 LNHDA, CDR2 SQIVND (reference sequence).

This clonotype came up many times. The chain uses TRBV6-2 or TRBV6-3 and TRBJ2-7; D unresolved. The CDR3 has 14 residues. Trimming left V 2 bases short and J 2 bases short, with 10 bases between. The germline CDR1 and CDR2 sequences are MNHEY and SVGEGT. As DNA, the CDR3 is TGTGCCAGCAGTTACAACGACGGTCCCTACGAGCAGTACTTC. Translation gives CASSYNDGPYEQYF.

This clonotype has only one observation. A much larger clonotype is one base distant, so this may be a read error. The V call is TRBV6-1, the J call TRBJ2-2; a possible D gene is TRBD1 (5 bases). In germline, CDR1 is MNHNS, CDR2 SASEGT. The CDR3 runs to 17 residues. V lost 10 bases to trimming and J lost 0 bases, with 21 bases between them. The CDR3 sequence: CANTSPTDAPNTGELFF. DNA for the CDR3: TGTGCCAACACCTCTCCGACAGACGCGCCGAACACCGGGGAGCTGTTTTTT.

This clonotype was recorded many times. The gene calls are TRBV30 and TRBJ2-1; TRBD2 aligns across 10 bases. J gave up 8 bases and V 2 bases, and 6 bases lay outside the gene matches. Germline V CDR1 and CDR2: GTSNPN, SVGIG (reference sequence). This CDR3 has 14 amino acids. The CDR3 sequence: CAWSYEREGYEQFF. In DNA, the CDR3 is TGTGCCTGGAGTTACGAGCGGGAGGGCTATGAGCAGTTCTTC.

This clonotype was found many times. V and J are TRBV2 and TRBJ1-2; 7 nucleotides align to TRBD1. V lost 3 bases and J lost 0; bases outside the gene matches: 4. The CDR3 is 15 amino acids. CDR1 is SNHLY, CDR2 FYNNEI, per germline. The CDR3 bases are TGTGCCAGCAGTGAGTCGGGACAGACTAACTATGGCTACACCTTC. It specifies CASSESGQTNYGYTF. Combining the CDR3 with reference TRBV2 and TRBJ1-2 gives the whole variable domain EPEVTQTPSHQVTQMGQEVILRCVPISNHLYFYWYRQILGQKVEFLVSFYNNEISEKSEIFDDQFSVERPDGSNFTLKIRSTKLEDSAMYFCASSESGQTNYGYTFGSGTRLTVV.

In this sample, this clonotype turned up many times. This chain uses TRBV27 with TRBJ1-1, with D possibly TRBD1 on 6 matching bases. Germline CDR1 MNHEY, CDR2 SMNVEV (reference sequence). V gave up 4 bases and J gave up 0 bases, with 18 bases separating them. The CDR3 is made up of 17 amino acids. The CDR3: CASSSYLPGHLNTEAFF. Here the CDR3 DNA reads TGTGCCAGCAGTTCTTATCTACCGGGACATCTGAACACTGAAGCTTTCTTT.

This clonotype was found many times. This chain links TRBV20-1 with TRBJ2-1; TRBD2 agrees at 8 bases. Germline V lookup: CDR1 DFQATT, CDR2 SNEGSKA (reference sequence). V trimming: 3 bases; J trimming: 8 bases; junction bases outside the gene matches: 12. This CDR3 contains 15 residues. For the CDR3, the DNA is TGCAGTGCTAGCATTCGGGGCGGGAGGTTCGATGAGCAGTTCTTC. Amino acids: CSASIRGGRFDEQFF.